Presented here are 25 T cell receptor beta chains from one specimen sequenced in a study of Ad26.COV2.S vaccination and SARS-CoV-2 variants (dated by TCRdb to 2020 to 2022). Libraries came from the immunoSEQ multiplex PCR assay. Sourced from immuneACCESS, this table was stored by TCRdb with only in-frame sequences that have V and J called. A share of the clones is absent; for the studies checked, an unresolved V gene accounts for under half, and the remainder has no known explanation. Counted in this sample were about 400,000 clones; approximately 89% of them appeared once. 1.9% of the sample comes from the top ten. What this sample's treatment or condition label stands for: 15 to 20 received Ad26.COV2.S at low or high dose, single or two shots; about 5 received placebo; per-sample allocation not given. Repertoires of vaccine and placebo recipients were sequenced from samples collected on day 63 after the first injection.

The source was peripheral blood, collected in a trial of Ad26.COV2.S vaccine versus placebo. The receptors derive from a person between 18 and 65 years old who received the Ad26.COV2.S COVID-19 vaccine or a placebo.

The genes are TRBV19 and TRBJ2-5; D perhaps matches TRBD2 (6 bases). V was pared by 5 bases and J by 5 bases, with 12 bases between. The CDR3 is 13 amino acids. Germline V gives CDR1 LNHDA, CDR2 SQIVND (reference sequence). This CDR3 reads CASSRLGRETQYF. The CDR3 DNA sequence: TGTGCCAGTAGTCGCCTGGGGAGGGAGACCCAGTACTTC.

The chain joins TRBV30 to TRBJ2-7; TRBD2 matches 8 bases. The V segment lost 2 bases and the J segment 6 bases; nucleotides outside the gene matches: 3. The germline V gene has CDR1 GTSNPN and CDR2 SVGIG (reference sequence). This CDR3 has 12 residues. This CDR3 is CAWSFLAGEQYF. CDR3 coding DNA: TGTGCCTGGAGTTTTCTAGCGGGCGAGCAGTACTTC.

This clone was picked up a small number of times. J is TRBJ1-5 and V is TRBV5-1, with D perhaps matching TRBD1 (5 bases). The germline V and J ends were trimmed by 1 base and 5 bases, with 16 bases remaining between them. In germline, CDR1 is SGHRS, CDR2 YFSETQ. This CDR3 has 16 amino acids. The DNA for the CDR3 is TGCGCCAGCAGCTTGAGCCAGGGTGAAGAAGATCAGCCCCAGCATTTT. Amino acids: CASSLSQGEEDQPQHF.

The rearrangement links TRBV11-2 to TRBJ1-1; 10 positions agree with TRBD1. CDR1 and CDR2 from the germline V gene are SGHAT and FQNNGV. V lost 1 base and J lost 6; bases outside the gene matches: 8. This CDR3 is built from 16 residues. The CDR3 here is CASSLAVTGGFSEAFF. In nucleotides, the CDR3 is TGTGCCAGCAGCTTAGCGGTGACAGGGGGCTTCTCTGAAGCTTTCTTT.

The chain combines TRBV9 with TRBJ2-7, with a weak D call TRBD1 (6 bases). V was shortened by 0 bases and J by 2 bases, with 9 bases between the two germline ends. The CDR3 consists of 14 residues. Germline CDR1 and CDR2: SGDLS and YYNGEE. For the CDR3, the DNA is TGTGCCAGCAGCGTAGGACAGGTGCCCTACGAGCAGTACTTC. Protein product: CASSVGQVPYEQYF.

V gene TRBV6-2 or TRBV6-3 combines with J gene TRBJ1-6; D uncertain. The CDR3 length is 15 residues. The V and J ends lost 5 bases and 0 bases respectively, with 8 bases between them. CDR1 and CDR2 from the germline V gene are MNHEY and SVGEGT. CDR3 protein: CASSDRSSYNSPLHF. The CDR3 DNA is TGTGCCAGCAGTGATCGAAGCTCCTATAATTCACCCCTCCACTTT.

The rearrangement links TRBV3-1 (or the pseudogene TRBV3-2) to TRBJ1-2, with 8 bases that match TRBD1. The J segment lost 7 bases and the V segment lost 2 bases, leaving 9 bases of the junction unmatched. The CDR3 totals 15 residues. Looked up from germline, CDR1 is LGHDT and CDR2 is YNNKEL (reference sequence). The DNA of the CDR3 is TGTGCCAGCAGCCAATCGGACAGGGTGGGTTCTGGCTACACCTTC. This translates into CASSQSDRVGSGYTF.

The chain joins TRBV27 to TRBJ2-7; TRBD1 is a possible D gene (7 bases). CDR3 length: 16 residues. V lost 4 bases and J 2 bases, leaving 18 bases between the germline ends. From germline, CDR1 is MNHEY and CDR2 SMNVEV (reference sequence). For the CDR3, the DNA is TGTGCCAGCAGTTCACCACGCGGGACAGCCACCTACGAGCAGTACTTC. Encoded protein: CASSSPRGTATYEQYF.

The count of this clone is one. The CDR3 nucleotides read TGTGCCAGCAGTCCGAGACCGGCGGGAAACACCATATATTTT. It specifies CASSPRPAGNTIYF. The chain uses TRBV6-5 and TRBJ1-3, with D unresolved. The germline gives CDR1 MNHEY, CDR2 SVGAGI. This CDR3 has 14 amino acids. V shed 5 bases and J shed 4 bases, with 12 bases lying between them.

The genes are TRBV3-1 (or the pseudogene TRBV3-2) and TRBJ2-7; 8 bases map to TRBD1. The CDR3 spans 13 residues. Germline CDR1 reads LGHDT; CDR2 reads YNNKEL (reference sequence). Unmatched junction bases numbered 5, after V lost 4 bases and J lost 6 bases. CDR3 protein: CASSRGTGFEQYF. The CDR3, as DNA: TGTGCCAGCAGCCGTGGGACAGGATTCGAGCAGTACTTC.

The chain uses TRBV15 and TRBJ2-5, with D possibly called TRBD1 or TRBD2 (6 bases each). The V end lost 0 bases, the J end lost 5 bases, and 16 bases lay between the germline ends. Per the germline V gene, CDR1 is LNHNV and CDR2 is YYDKDF (reference sequence). The CDR3 has 16 residues. The CDR3 loop reads CATSRDRAGHQETQYF. CDR3 DNA sequence: TGTGCCACCAGCAGAGATCGTGCGGGACATCAGGAGACCCAGTACTTC.

This clone has only one observation. The V call is TRBV28, the J call TRBJ2-7; no reliable D call. Trimming cost V 2 bases and J 2 bases, with 10 bases left between them. Germline V gene sequence: CDR1 MDHEN, CDR2 SYDVKM. The CDR3 is 14 residues long. CDR3: CASSLNRGPYEQYF. The CDR3 region has the DNA TGTGCCAGCAGTTTAAATCGTGGACCCTACGAGCAGTACTTC.

This chain uses TRBV28 with TRBJ2-1, with 12 bases aligning to TRBD2. There are 14 residues in the CDR3. CDR1 is MDHEN, CDR2 SYDVKM, per germline. J lost 6 bases, V lost 10 bases, and 7 bases had no gene match. CDR3 amino acids: CATTPSGRANEQFF. In DNA form, the CDR3 reads TGTGCCACCACCCCTAGCGGGAGGGCCAATGAGCAGTTCTTC. Drawing the rest from reference TRBV28 and TRBJ2-1, the complete variable domain is DVKVTQSSRYLVKRTGEKVFLECVQDMDHENMFWYRQDPGLGLRLIYFSYDVKMKEKGDIPEGYSVSREKKERFSLILESASTNQTSMYLCATTPSGRANEQFFGPGTRLTVL.

The chain couples TRBV7-3 to TRBJ2-7, with TRBD1 matching over 7 bases. Germline CDR1 SGHTA, CDR2 FQGTGA. The CDR3 runs to 13 residues. Unmatched junction bases numbered 2, after V lost 0 bases and J lost 6 bases. The CDR3 spells CASSLTTGSEQYF. The CDR3 region has the DNA TGTGCCAGCAGCTTAACGACAGGGTCCGAGCAGTACTTC.

The J gene is TRBJ1-1, the V gene TRBV6-2 or TRBV6-3; perhaps TRBD1 as D (5 bases). Trimming took 2 bases from V and 9 from J, leaving 16 bases between them. This CDR3 has 14 residues. Germline-derived CDR1 and CDR2 are MNHEY and SVGEGT. CDR3 region: CASSYVQGDMKAFF. In DNA form, the CDR3 reads TGTGCCAGCAGTTACGTCCAGGGCGATATGAAAGCTTTCTTT.

This chain joins TRBV11-3 and TRBJ2-1, with D possibly being TRBD1 (6 bases). Trimming pared 5 bases from V and 8 bases from J, leaving 22 bases between. The CDR3 runs to 16 residues. The germline V gene encodes CDR1 SGHNT and CDR2 YENEEA. CDR3 nucleotides: TGTGCCAGCAGCCACAAACCAGGGGTTGGTTCCGATGAGCAGTTCTTC. Its protein is CASSHKPGVGSDEQFF.

V is TRBV11-1 and J is TRBJ2-7; TRBD1 might be the D (5 bases). Trimming cost V 1 base and J 5 bases, with 12 bases left between them. Germline V gene sequence: CDR1 SGHAT, CDR2 FQDESV (reference sequence). The CDR3 totals 14 residues. The CDR3 nucleotides are TGTGCCAGCAGCTTAGAAACTCAGGGTAACGAGCAGTACTTC. It translates to CASSLETQGNEQYF.

CDR3 region: CASSQHGAGGQLNYGYTF. In DNA form, the CDR3 reads TGTGCCAGCTCCCAGCACGGGGCAGGAGGACAGCTGAACTATGGCTACACCTTC. The J gene is TRBJ1-2, the V gene TRBV25-1; a weak D match, TRBD1 (6 bases). Germline lookup yields CDR1 MGHDK and CDR2 SYGVNS. CDR3 length equals 18 residues. V lost 8 bases to trimming and J lost 2 bases, with 27 bases between them.

This clone was recorded once. The CDR3 DNA is TGTGCCAGCAGATATTCCGGAGTAACAGGGGACTCCTACAATGAGCAGTTCTTC. Translation gives CASRYSGVTGDSYNEQFF. This chain connects TRBV27 to TRBJ2-1; 7 positions match TRBD1. The CDR3 sequence is 18 residues long. The germline V gene encodes CDR1 MNHEY and CDR2 SMNVEV (reference sequence). Trimming took 6 bases from V and 0 from J; bases not matched to a gene: 14.

This clone was detected only once. The chain is built from TRBV11-2 and TRBJ2-7, with D unresolved. Trimming left V 5 bases short and J 6 bases short, with 11 bases between. Looked up from germline, CDR1 is SGHAT and CDR2 is FQNNGV. The CDR3 sequence is 12 residues long. CDR3 sequence: CASSHPLGEQYF. The DNA for the CDR3 is TGTGCCAGCAGCCATCCCCTAGGCGAGCAGTACTTC.

This sequence joins TRBV5-5 and TRBJ2-3; unclear D gene. Trimming cost V 3 bases and J 4 bases, with 12 bases left between them. The CDR3 is made up of 14 amino acids. CDR1 is SGHKS, CDR2 YYEKEE, per germline (reference sequence). The CDR3 nucleotides read TGTGCCAGCAGCTCCCTGGGTCCGCCAGATACGCAGTATTTT. It translates to CASSSLGPPDTQYF. Full variable domain (missing parts from reference TRBV5-5 and TRBJ2-3): DAGVTQSPTHLIKTRGQQVTLRCSPISGHKSVSWYQQVLGQGPQFIFQYYEKEERGRGNFPDRFSARQFPNYSSELNVNALLLGDSALYLCASSSLGPPDTQYFGPGTRLTVL.

V and J are TRBV5-1 and TRBJ1-4; D call uncertain. Trimming left V 4 bases short and J 5 bases short, with 6 bases between. The germline CDR1 and CDR2 sequences are SGHRS and YFSETQ. There are 12 residues in the CDR3. This CDR3 reads CASSEQNEKLFF. The CDR3 region has the DNA TGCGCCAGCAGCGAACAGAATGAAAAACTGTTTTTT.

This clone occurred a few times. The chain employs TRBV6-5 and TRBJ1-1; tentatively, D is TRBD1 (6 bases). The CDR3 loop spans 15 amino acids. V was shortened by 2 bases and J by 1 base, with 11 bases between the two germline ends. Germline values: CDR1 MNHEY, CDR2 SVGAGI. CDR3 DNA: TGTGCCAGCAGTTACAGGGGGTCGCCGAACACTGAAGCTTTCTTT. Translated: CASSYRGSPNTEAFF.

The chain couples TRBV11-2 to TRBJ2-7; no firm D call. Trimming took 5 bases from V and 0 from J, leaving 20 bases between them. The CDR3 is 17 amino acids. The germline gives CDR1 SGHAT, CDR2 FQNNGV. This CDR3 reads CASSVIRGLSSSYEQYF. CDR3 sequence (DNA): TGTGCCAGCAGCGTAATCCGCGGATTATCCAGCTCCTACGAGCAGTACTTC.

The chain combines TRBV4-3 with TRBJ2-3; D not resolved. This CDR3 has 15 amino acids. CDR1 and CDR2 (germline): LGHNA, YSLEER. Trimming cost V 0 bases and J 8 bases, with 15 bases left between them. CDR3 DNA sequence: TGCGCCAGCAGCCAAGATAGGTCTCTAGGGTTTACGCAGTATTTT. Residues: CASSQDRSLGFTQYF.